The rows below give T cell receptor beta chains drawn from one sample of a study of T cell responses to AZD1222 COVID-19 vaccine. Assay used: immunoSEQ multiplex PCR; TCRdb lists only in-frame clones, some missing. The table has about 150,000 clones, 88% seen once; the top ten hold approximately 7.2%. Sequenced material: peripheral blood, taken after recovery from COVID-19. Receptors were obtained from an adult who had recovered from COVID-19. Both conserved end residues are part of each CDR3. Fields, in order: D gene, V gene, clone size, J gene, CDR3 DNA, CDR3 protein. A D gene is named only where the DNA matches it firmly. Clone sizes are given selectively: once, few, many, or a class where the clone is expanded.

-	TRBV19	-	TRBJ1-5	TGTGCCAGTAGTATTCCCCAATTCGGCAATCAGCCCCAGCATTTT	CASSIPQFGNQPQHF
-	TRBV9	-	TRBJ1-2	TGTGCCAGCAGCGGGACAGAATCTGGCTACACCTTC	CASSGTESGYTF
-	TRBV7-2	few	TRBJ1-1	TGTGCCAGCAGCTCACAGATGAACACTGAAGCTTTCTTT	CASSSQMNTEAFF
TRBD2	TRBV4-2	-	TRBJ2-1	TGTGCCAGCAGCCAATCCGGGACTAGCGGGCCAAATGAGCAGTTCTTC	CASSQSGTSGPNEQFF
TRBD2	TRBV7-2	-	TRBJ2-1	TGTGCCAGCAGCTCTAGCGGGAGTTACAATGAGCAGTTCTTC	CASSSSGSYNEQFF
-	TRBV9	-	TRBJ2-1	TGTGCCAGCAGCCCCCTTCCGAGCGAGCAGTTCTTC	CASSPLPSEQFF
-	TRBV5-4	once	TRBJ2-7	TGTGCCAGCAGCCTTGGGGTGGCCGAGCAGTACTTC	CASSLGVAEQYF
-	TRBV11-2	-	TRBJ2-5	TGTGCCAGCAGCGACAGAAATCCCCAAGAGACCCAGTACTTC	CASSDRNPQETQYF
-	TRBV27	once	TRBJ1-5	TGTGCCAGCGGTCGTACACCCCAGCATTTT	CASGRTPQHF
-	TRBV5-1	few	TRBJ2-7	TGCGCCAGCAGGTCAGGGAATCGCGAGCAGTACTTC	CASRSGNREQYF
TRBD2	TRBV9	few	TRBJ2-1	TGTGCCAGCAGCGGTGGGACTAGACTCCTCAATGAGCAGTTCTTC	CASSGGTRLLNEQFF
TRBD1	TRBV4-1	-	TRBJ1-1	TGCGCCAGCAGCCAAGGACAGGGGCCTGTGAACACTGAAGCTTTCTTT	CASSQGQGPVNTEAFF
TRBD2	TRBV9	-	TRBJ2-5	TGTGCCAGCAGCCCTAACCCTAGCGGGGGGCAAGAGACCCAGTACTTC	CASSPNPSGGQETQYF
TRBD1	TRBV11-2	-	TRBJ1-3	TGTGCCAGCAGCTTTCACCGGGACAGGGGAGGAAACACCATATATTTT	CASSFHRDRGGNTIYF
-	TRBV7-2	-	TRBJ1-1	TGTGCCAGCAGCTTAGAGGTGAACACTGAAGCTTTCTTT	CASSLEVNTEAFF
-	TRBV11-2	-	TRBJ2-3	TGTGCCAGCAGCTTAAATCTGTGGGCAGATACGCAGTATTTT	CASSLNLWADTQYF
-	TRBV7-2	-	TRBJ2-7	TGTGCCAGCAGCGGTGATCCTGGGGGCCGGGAGCAGTACTTC	CASSGDPGGREQYF
-	TRBV5-1	-	TRBJ1-3	TGCGCCAGCAGCTTGGCCCCGGACACCGGCTCTGGAAACACCATATATTTT	CASSLAPDTGSGNTIYF
TRBD1	TRBV5-6	once	TRBJ1-2	TGTGCCAGCAGTCAACAGGGGGGAACTAACTATGGCTACACCTTC	CASSQQGGTNYGYTF
-	TRBV7-2	-	TRBJ2-5	TGTGCCAGCAGCTTAGCGGCGACGCACGGTGGGGAGACCCAGTACTTC	CASSLAATHGGETQYF
-	TRBV5-5	-	TRBJ1-2	TGTGCCAGCAGCTTATCCCCAGGGGACGGCCTCTACACCTTC	CASSLSPGDGLYTF
-	TRBV11-3	-	TRBJ2-3	TGTGCCAGCAGCTTACGAGGTTCCGATACGCAGTATTTT	CASSLRGSDTQYF
TRBD2	TRBV5-1	-	TRBJ2-7	TGCGCCAGCAGCGGGGCGGGGGGACCAGCCTACGAGCAGTACTTC	CASSGAGGPAYEQYF
-	TRBV27	-	TRBJ2-2	TGTGCCAGCAGTTTAACCGGCGGAAACACCGGGGAGCTGTTTTTT	CASSLTGGNTGELFF
-	TRBV7-3	-	TRBJ2-1	TGTGCCAGCAGCTTTGGTAGGAACAATGAGCAGTTCTTC	CASSFGRNNEQFF
-	TRBV15	few	TRBJ1-4	TGTGCCACCAGTAGAGGGGAGGGTTCTGAAAAACTGTTTTTT	CATSRGEGSEKLFF
TRBD2	TRBV4-3	-	TRBJ2-1	TGCGCCAGCAGCTCTCATACTAGCGGGTGGTTCAATGAGCAGTTCTTC	CASSSHTSGWFNEQFF
-	TRBV5-1	-	TRBJ1-6	TGCGCCAGCAGCTTGGGGCAGTTCCTGAATTCACCCCTCCACTTT	CASSLGQFLNSPLHF
-	TRBV27	-	TRBJ1-6	TGTGCCAGCAGTGAACAGGGCTATAATTCACCCCTCCACTTT	CASSEQGYNSPLHF
-	TRBV5-1	-	TRBJ1-1	TGCGCCAGCAGAGGAGGGGCCGCGGACACTGAAGCTTTCTTT	CASRGGAADTEAFF
TRBD2	TRBV7-2	-	TRBJ2-5	TGTGCCAGCAGCTTTAGACTAGCGGGACCTCAAGAGACCCAGTACTTC	CASSFRLAGPQETQYF
TRBD1	TRBV4-2	-	TRBJ2-5	TGTGCCAGCAGCCCCAGGGGGCTTGGAGAGACCCAGTACTTC	CASSPRGLGETQYF
TRBD1	TRBV9	-	TRBJ2-7	TGTGCCAGCAGCCTTGAAGGGACAGGACTTTACGAGCAGTACTTC	CASSLEGTGLYEQYF
-	TRBV7-9	-	TRBJ1-2	TGTGCCAGCAGCTTAGCAGGGGACTATGGCTACACCTTC	CASSLAGDYGYTF
-	TRBV11-2	few	TRBJ2-7	TGTGCCAGTTCGACTGGCGTGGGCGAGCAGTACTTC	CASSTGVGEQYF
-	TRBV19	-	TRBJ1-5	TGTGCCAGTAGTGCCGATGGAGGGGTGGGAAATCAGCCCCAGCATTTT	CASSADGGVGNQPQHF
-	TRBV6-5	-	TRBJ1-2	TGTGCCAGCAGGTGGGGGCAAACTAACTATGGCTACACCTTC	CASRWGQTNYGYTF
TRBD2	TRBV19	-	TRBJ2-4	TGTGCCAGTAGGGCGAGCGGGGCGGACATTCAGTACTTC	CASRASGADIQYF
-	TRBV7-2	-	TRBJ2-7	TGTGCCAGCAGCGACAGCCTGGCCTACGAGCAGTACTTC	CASSDSLAYEQYF
-	TRBV2	-	TRBJ2-5	TGTGCCAGCTCCTCCCCGGGCCAGGGTATTGAGACCCAGTACTTC	CASSSPGQGIETQYF
TRBD1	TRBV28	-	TRBJ2-7	TGTGCCAGCAGTCTGGACAGGTTAAGGTCCTACGAGCAGTACTTC	CASSLDRLRSYEQYF
TRBD2	TRBV4-2	-	TRBJ2-7	TGTGCCAGCAGCCAAGATGAGTCGGGACTAGCTGCCTACGAGCAGTACTTC	CASSQDESGLAAYEQYF
TRBD1	TRBV19	once	TRBJ1-1	TGTGCCAGGGGTAACCCCGGGACAGCCGTCCTTTCGAACACTGAAGCTTTCTTT	CARGNPGTAVLSNTEAFF
-	TRBV5-1	-	TRBJ2-4	TGCGCCAGCAGCTCCACCCGGGGGGCAGGAGCGTTAGCCAAAAACATTCAGTACTTC	CASSSTRGAGALAKNIQYF
-	TRBV27	many	TRBJ2-7	TGTGCCAGCAGTTTGGGATCTAACCAAATCTACGAGCAGTACTTC	CASSLGSNQIYEQYF
-	TRBV2	-	TRBJ2-7	TGTGCCAGCATGTGGCAGGGCCAATACGAGCAGTACTTC	CASMWQGQYEQYF
-	TRBV29-1	-	TRBJ2-7	TGCAGCGTTGTATCCCTCGGAGGCCGCTACGAGCAGTACTTC	CSVVSLGGRYEQYF
-	TRBV6-5	-	TRBJ2-1	TGTGCCAGCACCTCCCCCCTCGCTGTGCAGTTCTTC	CASTSPLAVQFF
-	TRBV28	-	TRBJ1-5	TGTGCCAGCAGTTTATCGACCAATCCCCAGCATTTT	CASSLSTNPQHF
-	TRBV5-8	-	TRBJ1-1	TGTGCCAGCCAACGCCGGGGCACTGAAGCTTTCTTT	CASQRRGTEAFF
-	TRBV18	-	TRBJ2-7	TGTGCCAGCTCACGCGATGCCTGGGAGCAGTACTTC	CASSRDAWEQYF
TRBD1	TRBV7-9	-	TRBJ1-1	TGTGCCAGCAGCCACGCCGGGACAGACCCGATGAACACTGAAGCTTTCTTT	CASSHAGTDPMNTEAFF
-	TRBV6-2/TRBV6-3	once	TRBJ1-5	TGTGCCAGCACCCCTTGGGGGGTGGCGGGGAATCAGCCCCAGCATTTT	CASTPWGVAGNQPQHF
-	TRBV11-2	-	TRBJ1-1	TGTGCCAGCAGCCCGACATGGGGGAACACTGAAGCTTTCTTT	CASSPTWGNTEAFF
-	TRBV7-9	-	TRBJ2-5	TGTGCCAGCAGCTTAGACGGGCTAGAGACCCAGTACTTC	CASSLDGLETQYF
-	TRBV14	-	TRBJ2-7	TGTGCCAGCAGCCAATTGGACCATGCAATATCAGACGGACCCTCCTACGAGCAGTACTTC	CASSQLDHAISDGPSYEQYF
TRBD2	TRBV7-9	-	TRBJ2-2	TGTGCCAGCAGCCCGACTAGCGGGGGGGCCGGGGAGCTGTTTTTT	CASSPTSGGAGELFF